The rows below give T cell receptor beta chains drawn from one sample of a study of blood T cell repertoires in COVID-19. Sequenced by immunoSEQ multiplex PCR; TCRdb stores in-frame clones only, minus some. This table holds about 240,000 clones, about 89% found once. Specimen: PBMCs or T cells enriched from blood (not recorded which). The origin of the receptors is a man aged 35 to 55 who had recovered from COVID-19. CDR3s include the opening cysteine and the closing phenylalanine or tryptophan. D genes are given only for firm matches.

J gene: TRBJ2-1
V gene: TRBV5-1
D gene: TRBD1
CDR3 protein: CASRTGTGSYNEQFF

J gene: TRBJ2-6
V gene: TRBV7-2
D gene: .
CDR3 protein: CASSLISTQISGANVLTF

J gene: TRBJ1-1
V gene: TRBV29-1
D gene: TRBD1
CDR3 protein: CSVTTGMNTEAFF

J gene: TRBJ2-1
V gene: TRBV28
D gene: .
CDR3 protein: CASGGISSYNEQFF

J gene: TRBJ2-1
V gene: TRBV28
D gene: .
CDR3 protein: CASSSPGRGMDEQFF

J gene: TRBJ2-4
V gene: TRBV7-9
D gene: TRBD1
CDR3 protein: CASSLRSLDGTGKRNIQYF

J gene: TRBJ1-5
V gene: TRBV30
D gene: .
CDR3 protein: CAWSLDVGRGSQHF

J gene: TRBJ1-5
V gene: TRBV24-1
D gene: TRBD1
CDR3 protein: CATSDSDRVYSNQPQHF

J gene: TRBJ1-2
V gene: TRBV18
D gene: .
CDR3 protein: CASSLEEENGYTF

J gene: TRBJ1-2
V gene: TRBV30
D gene: .
CDR3 protein: CASDRRGPPNYGYTF

J gene: TRBJ2-5
V gene: TRBV2
D gene: TRBD2
CDR3 protein: CASGQIAGAPKETQYF

J gene: TRBJ1-4
V gene: TRBV19
D gene: .
CDR3 protein: CASLSGSGEKLFF

J gene: TRBJ1-5
V gene: TRBV19
D gene: .
CDR3 protein: CASSIPFGSRQPQHF

J gene: TRBJ2-3
V gene: TRBV9
D gene: TRBD1
CDR3 protein: CASSVGDRDADTQYF

J gene: TRBJ2-2
V gene: TRBV11-3
D gene: TRBD1
CDR3 protein: CASSLPGQGYTGELFF

J gene: TRBJ1-6
V gene: TRBV6-6
D gene: .
CDR3 protein: CASTGVSYNSPLHF

J gene: TRBJ2-7
V gene: TRBV2
D gene: TRBD2
CDR3 protein: CASSEYLLASGGNFDEQYF

J gene: TRBJ1-2
V gene: TRBV30
D gene: .
CDR3 protein: CAWSPAVNYGYTF

J gene: TRBJ2-1
V gene: TRBV7-2
D gene: TRBD2
CDR3 protein: CASSLPGLAGGQFF

J gene: TRBJ1-2
V gene: TRBV28
D gene: .
CDR3 protein: CASRSFGGYGGGGVYGYTF

J gene: TRBJ1-1
V gene: TRBV30
D gene: TRBD1
CDR3 protein: CAWSSGTGEVWSEAFF

J gene: TRBJ2-3
V gene: TRBV3-1/TRBV3-2
D gene: TRBD2
CDR3 protein: CASSQVVGRLAGERDTQYF

J gene: TRBJ1-2
V gene: TRBV12-3/TRBV12-4
D gene: .
CDR3 protein: CASSSGRVYGYTF

J gene: TRBJ1-1
V gene: TRBV15
D gene: .
CDR3 protein: CATSREGSVPHVAFF

J gene: TRBJ2-7
V gene: TRBV18
D gene: .
CDR3 protein: CASSPERIAQEQYF

J gene: TRBJ2-4
V gene: TRBV7-9
D gene: TRBD2
CDR3 protein: CASSFFSGTSGLAKNIQYF

J gene: TRBJ2-7
V gene: TRBV5-1
D gene: TRBD2
CDR3 protein: CASSSMISGGVREQYF

J gene: TRBJ2-7
V gene: TRBV15
D gene: TRBD2
CDR3 protein: CATSREGRANEQYF

J gene: TRBJ1-2
V gene: TRBV11-2
D gene: .
CDR3 protein: CASSLSGLANYGYTF

J gene: TRBJ2-7
V gene: TRBV9
D gene: .
CDR3 protein: CASSAQGHEQYF

J gene: TRBJ1-2
V gene: TRBV2
D gene: .
CDR3 protein: CASSEAEAAYGYTF

J gene: TRBJ2-1
V gene: TRBV9
D gene: .
CDR3 protein: CASSASNRAINLEQFF

J gene: TRBJ1-1
V gene: TRBV19
D gene: TRBD1
CDR3 protein: CASSIPGGVNTEAFF

J gene: TRBJ2-1
V gene: TRBV2
D gene: TRBD2
CDR3 protein: CASSGGGTSGTYNEQFF

J gene: TRBJ2-7
V gene: TRBV7-2
D gene: TRBD2
CDR3 protein: CASSPGLAGGGLSEQYF

J gene: TRBJ1-3
V gene: TRBV11-2
D gene: .
CDR3 protein: CASSSGVGPGNTIYF

J gene: TRBJ1-5
V gene: TRBV6-4
D gene: .
CDR3 protein: CASSEGANQPQHF

J gene: TRBJ1-2
V gene: TRBV10-2
D gene: .
CDR3 protein: CASSSRVGYGYTF

J gene: TRBJ1-5
V gene: TRBV2
D gene: .
CDR3 protein: CASSFRTANQPQHF

J gene: TRBJ1-2
V gene: TRBV7-2
D gene: TRBD1
CDR3 protein: CASSLEVIRTGGLGYTF

J gene: TRBJ2-7
V gene: TRBV6-5
D gene: TRBD1
CDR3 protein: CASIRGQGQTYEQYF

J gene: TRBJ1-6
V gene: TRBV7-8
D gene: TRBD1
CDR3 protein: CASSYGTGLNSPLHF

J gene: TRBJ1-1
V gene: TRBV11-2
D gene: .
CDR3 protein: CASSSQARDSEAFF

J gene: TRBJ2-1
V gene: TRBV7-7
D gene: TRBD2
CDR3 protein: CASSQLAGSYNEQFF

J gene: TRBJ2-3
V gene: TRBV24-1
D gene: .
CDR3 protein: CATSDPPGDTQYF

J gene: TRBJ1-2
V gene: TRBV12-3/TRBV12-4
D gene: .
CDR3 protein: CASSLVGRGGYTF

J gene: TRBJ2-3
V gene: TRBV4-2
D gene: TRBD2
CDR3 protein: CASSQSSSGGSWTDTQYF

J gene: TRBJ2-3
V gene: TRBV28
D gene: TRBD1
CDR3 protein: CASSYTGTESGTDTQYF

J gene: TRBJ2-7
V gene: TRBV5-5
D gene: .
CDR3 protein: CASSLLQGSGEQYF

J gene: TRBJ2-1
V gene: TRBV29-1
D gene: .
CDR3 protein: CSVPDRTYNEQFF

J gene: TRBJ1-6
V gene: TRBV18
D gene: .
CDR3 protein: CASSPESVNSPLHF